Listed below are T cell receptor beta chains from one sample, sequenced in a study of control samples from healthy donors and cancer patients. Sequencing used immunoSEQ multiplex PCR; TCRdb keeps in-frame clones, though not all of them. The repertoire consists of some 74,000 clones, with about 88% occurring once and the leading ten covering more than 5.5%. Input material: blood. The origin of the receptors is a woman between 45 and 65 years old in good health. The CDR3 runs from the conserved cysteine through the conserved F or W. The D gene is left open where the match is weak. Only some rows state a clone size, as once, few, many or a class for expanded clones.

DNA: TGTGCCAGCAGCTTGACGTGGGGGGACGAGCAGTACTTC; CDR3: CASSLTWGDEQYF; D: NA; V: TRBV12-3/TRBV12-4; J: TRBJ2-7; size: NA
DNA: TGCGCCAGCAGCTCTACAGAGAACACTGAAGCTTTCTTT; CDR3: CASSSTENTEAFF; D: NA; V: TRBV5-1; J: TRBJ1-1; size: NA
DNA: TGTGCCAGTCAAGTAAGGGGACAGGGGATTTCGGGAGGCTACACCTTC; CDR3: CASQVRGQGISGGYTF; D: TRBD1; V: TRBV19; J: TRBJ1-2; size: NA
DNA: TGCGCCAGCAGCTTGGATAGGTTTTCAAGTTGGGGAGATACGCAGTATTTT; CDR3: CASSLDRFSSWGDTQYF; D: NA; V: TRBV5-1; J: TRBJ2-3; size: NA
DNA: TGTGCCAGCAGCTTAAGGGAGGTTCAAGAGACCCAGTACTTC; CDR3: CASSLREVQETQYF; D: NA; V: TRBV7-2; J: TRBJ2-5; size: NA
DNA: TGTGCCAGCAGCTTCTCCTCCAGGCAGCCCCAGCATTTT; CDR3: CASSFSSRQPQHF; D: NA; V: TRBV7-2; J: TRBJ1-5; size: NA
DNA: TGTGCCAGCAGGAGGAACACTGAAGCTTTCTTT; CDR3: CASRRNTEAFF; D: NA; V: TRBV12-3/TRBV12-4; J: TRBJ1-1; size: NA
DNA: TGCGCCAGCAGTAGTCTAGCGGAGTACGAGCAGTACTTC; CDR3: CASSSLAEYEQYF; D: TRBD2; V: TRBV5-1; J: TRBJ2-7; size: NA
DNA: TGTGCCAGCAGCTCCACGGGGGGGCACGAGCAGTTCTTC; CDR3: CASSSTGGHEQFF; D: TRBD2; V: TRBV7-8; J: TRBJ2-1; size: NA
DNA: TGTGCCAGCAGCGTTTCTAGCTCCTACAATGAGCAGTTCTTC; CDR3: CASSVSSSYNEQFF; D: NA; V: TRBV3-1/TRBV3-2; J: TRBJ2-1; size: NA
DNA: TGTGCCAGCGGAACGTCTAATTCACCCCTCCACTTT; CDR3: CASGTSNSPLHF; D: NA; V: TRBV6-6; J: TRBJ1-6; size: NA
DNA: TGTGCCAGCAGCCAAGATTACGGCTACGAGCAGTACTTC; CDR3: CASSQDYGYEQYF; D: NA; V: TRBV3-1/TRBV3-2; J: TRBJ2-7; size: NA
DNA: TGTGCCAGCACCGCAGGGGGGCCCTACGAGCAGTACTTC; CDR3: CASTAGGPYEQYF; D: NA; V: TRBV2; J: TRBJ2-7; size: NA
DNA: TGTGCCAGCAGCGTAACCGGGACAGGGGGCGAGCAGTACTTC; CDR3: CASSVTGTGGEQYF; D: TRBD1; V: TRBV11-2; J: TRBJ2-7; size: few
DNA: TGTGCCAGCACGGGGACCTCCTACGAGCAGTACTTC; CDR3: CASTGTSYEQYF; D: NA; V: TRBV2; J: TRBJ2-7; size: NA
DNA: TGTGCCAGCAGCTTAGTTTTGAACACTGAAGCTTTCTTT; CDR3: CASSLVLNTEAFF; D: NA; V: TRBV7-2; J: TRBJ1-1; size: NA
DNA: TGCGCCAGCAGCTTTTCAGAAGGGTATGAAAAACTGTTTTTT; CDR3: CASSFSEGYEKLFF; D: NA; V: TRBV5-1; J: TRBJ1-4; size: NA
DNA: TGTGCCAGCAGTTACTCGACGGCAGGGTGGGGTGGCTACACCTTC; CDR3: CASSYSTAGWGGYTF; D: NA; V: TRBV6-2/TRBV6-3; J: TRBJ1-2; size: NA
DNA: TGTGCCAGCAGTGACAGGGGATTTTCACCCCTCCACTTT; CDR3: CASSDRGFSPLHF; D: NA; V: TRBV6-1; J: TRBJ1-6; size: few
DNA: TGTGCCAGCAGTGAAGTCAGGGGCTCTGGAAACACCATATATTTT; CDR3: CASSEVRGSGNTIYF; D: NA; V: TRBV2; J: TRBJ1-3; size: NA
DNA: TGTGCCAGCAGCTTGGATCAGGGGCGTAATTCACCCCTCCACTTT; CDR3: CASSLDQGRNSPLHF; D: NA; V: TRBV5-4; J: TRBJ1-6; size: NA
DNA: TGCGCCAGCAGCTTCAATCAGGGAGTATACTACGAGCAGTACTTC; CDR3: CASSFNQGVYYEQYF; D: NA; V: TRBV5-1; J: TRBJ2-7; size: few
DNA: TGTGCCAGTAGTCCGGACAGGGAAGGCTATGGCTACACCTTC; CDR3: CASSPDREGYGYTF; D: TRBD1; V: TRBV19; J: TRBJ1-2; size: NA